This TCR beta chain derives from a study of blood T cells in healthy people across ages. Study-level background: With template switching, about one barcoded beta molecule was captured per two T cells. Study conclusions and caveats: The diversity estimates, figures obtained from one million T cells, were considered underestimates. It was not known whether donors were CMV positive (a possible confounder of expanded clonotype changes).

Combining a sample-barcoded 5' primer with a J-beta primer mix, a second PCR ran for 7 to 11 cycles. TCRdb reanalysed the 5' RACE reads using MiXCR and keeps one entry per CDR3 protein. This sample carries roughly 2 million distinct CDR3 sequences, less than 50% of them seen once, and the ten largest clones take 2.1%. As to this clonotype: Its target is unknown.

CDR1 is DFQATT and CDR2 is SNEGSKA in the germline V gene (reference sequence). The CDR3 is 15 residues long. The chain combines TRBV20-1 with TRBJ2-5; 8 bases are a match to TRBD1. Near its end, the DNA agrees better with TRBJ2-7, so the J call may be wrong. The receptor comes from a woman aged 40 to 49 in good health. The sequencing input was blood. In nucleotides, the CDR3 is TGCAGTGCGACAGAAAGACCCTGGACAGGGAGCGAGCAGTACTTC. It is translated as CSATERPWTGSEQYF.